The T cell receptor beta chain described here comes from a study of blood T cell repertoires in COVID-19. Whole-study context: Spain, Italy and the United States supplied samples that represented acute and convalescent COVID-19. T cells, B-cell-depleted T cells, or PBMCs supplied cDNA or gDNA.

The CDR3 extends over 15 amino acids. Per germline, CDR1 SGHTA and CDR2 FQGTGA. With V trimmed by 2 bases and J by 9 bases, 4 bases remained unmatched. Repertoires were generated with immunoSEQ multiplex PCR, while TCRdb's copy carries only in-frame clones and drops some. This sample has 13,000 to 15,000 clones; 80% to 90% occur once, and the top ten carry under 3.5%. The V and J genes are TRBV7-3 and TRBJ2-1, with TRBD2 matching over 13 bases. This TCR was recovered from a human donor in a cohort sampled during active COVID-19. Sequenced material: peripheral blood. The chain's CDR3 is CASSLGLAGVSEQFF. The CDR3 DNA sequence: TGTGCCAGCAGCTTAGGACTAGCGGGAGTGAGTGAGCAGTTCTTC.